This T cell receptor beta chain emerged from a study of blood T cell repertoires in COVID-19. Whole-study context: Material from acute and convalescent COVID-19 was sourced from the United States, Italy and Spain. Sample material is recorded as cDNA or gDNA derived from T cells, B-cell-depleted T cells, or PBMCs.

The CDR3 runs to 14 residues. Germline lookup yields CDR1 GTSNPN and CDR2 SVGIG (reference sequence). V lost 1 base to trimming and J lost 7 bases, with 13 bases between them. Methods used by the authors: Nucleated cell counts were estimated from reference gene primer amplification. Profiling relied on immunoSEQ multiplex PCR, and the TCRdb table lists in-frame clones only, not all of them. That table is the source of V, J and clone size, and D and trimming were worked out from the DNA. Here the sample spans 25,000 to 35,000 clones, 81% being singletons. V usage is TRBV30 and J usage is TRBJ1-4; D unresolved. The sequencing sample was made of peripheral blood. The TCR comes from a woman in her sixties with acute or convalescent COVID-19. The CDR3 is CAWSERFGSEKLFF. CDR3 DNA: TGTGCCTGGAGTGAGAGGTTTGGGAGTGAAAAACTGTTTTTT.